The T cell receptor beta chain under discussion was sequenced for a study of cytomegalovirus exposure and HLA in healthy donors. In the study overall: Counted in an early data release were approximately 85 million unique TCRs from HLA-typed donors. Study-wide findings and caveats: The authors later linked a missense DCLRE1C variant to TCR beta V- and J-gene trimming.

This CDR3 is 16 amino acids long. Deletions cut 4 bases from V and 3 bases from J, with 15 bases between. Germline V gives CDR1 MGHDK, CDR2 SYGVNS. This clone was counted a few times. The antigen is not known. PCR amplification relied on 60 Vbeta primers (plus 13 Jbeta primers). Clones were sequenced by immunoSEQ multiplex PCR, and TCRdb holds only the in-frame ones, with some missing. This sample carries 140,000 or so clones, around four fifths of them seen once, and the ten largest clones take 3% to 3.5%. The chain employs TRBV25-1 and TRBJ1-4; weak D call: TRBD1 (5 bases). Sequences were obtained from PBMCs. The origin of this receptor is a male donor in good health and CMV-seronegative. The CDR3 reads CASSALRGAANEKLFF. CDR3 DNA: TGTGCCAGCAGTGCGCTACGCGGGGCGGCTAATGAAAAACTGTTTTTT.